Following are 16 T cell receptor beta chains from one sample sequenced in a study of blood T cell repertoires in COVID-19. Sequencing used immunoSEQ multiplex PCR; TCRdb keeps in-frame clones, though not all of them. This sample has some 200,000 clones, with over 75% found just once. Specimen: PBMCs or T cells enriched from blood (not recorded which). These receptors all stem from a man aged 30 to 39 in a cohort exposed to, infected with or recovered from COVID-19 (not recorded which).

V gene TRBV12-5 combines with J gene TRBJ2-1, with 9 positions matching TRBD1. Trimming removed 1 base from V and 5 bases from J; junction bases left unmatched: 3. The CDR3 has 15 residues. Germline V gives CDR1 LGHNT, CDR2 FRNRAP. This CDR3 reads CASGLGTGVNNEQFF. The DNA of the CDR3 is TGTGCTAGTGGTTTGGGGACAGGGGTTAACAATGAGCAGTTCTTC. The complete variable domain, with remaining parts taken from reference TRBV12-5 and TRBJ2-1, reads DARVTQTPRHKVTEMGQEVTMRCQPILGHNTVFWYRQTMMQGLELLAYFRNRAPLDDSGMPKDRFSAEMPDATLATLKIQPSEPRDSAVYFCASGLGTGVNNEQFFGPGTRLTVL.

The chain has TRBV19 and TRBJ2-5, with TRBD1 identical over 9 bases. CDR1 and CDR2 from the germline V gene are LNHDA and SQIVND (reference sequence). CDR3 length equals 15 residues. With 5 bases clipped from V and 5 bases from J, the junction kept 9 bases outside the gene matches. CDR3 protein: CASSRTTGGSETQYF. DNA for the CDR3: TGTGCCAGTAGTCGTACCACAGGGGGCAGTGAGACCCAGTACTTC.

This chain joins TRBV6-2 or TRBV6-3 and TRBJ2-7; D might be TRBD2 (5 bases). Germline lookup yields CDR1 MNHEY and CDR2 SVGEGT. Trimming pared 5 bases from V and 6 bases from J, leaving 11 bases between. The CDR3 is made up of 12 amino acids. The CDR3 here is CASSTRVLEQYF. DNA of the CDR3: TGTGCCAGCAGTACGAGGGTTCTCGAGCAGTACTTC.

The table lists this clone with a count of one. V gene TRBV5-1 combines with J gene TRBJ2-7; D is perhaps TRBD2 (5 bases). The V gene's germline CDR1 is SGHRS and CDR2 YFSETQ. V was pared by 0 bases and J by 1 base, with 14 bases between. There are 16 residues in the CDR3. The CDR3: CASSLVSGSLSYEQYF. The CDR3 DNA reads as TGCGCCAGCAGCTTGGTTTCGGGATCTCTATCCTACGAGCAGTACTTC. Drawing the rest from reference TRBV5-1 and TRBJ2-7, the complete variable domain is KAGVTQTPRYLIKTRGQQVTLSCSPISGHRSVSWYQQTPGQGLQFLFEYFSETQRNKGNFPGRFSGRQFSNSRSEMNVSTLELGDSALYLCASSLVSGSLSYEQYFGPGTRLTVT.

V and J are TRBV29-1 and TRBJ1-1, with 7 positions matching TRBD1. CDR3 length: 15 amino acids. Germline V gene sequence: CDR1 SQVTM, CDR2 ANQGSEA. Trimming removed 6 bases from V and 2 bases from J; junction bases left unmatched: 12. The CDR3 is CSVRGGQGENTEAFF. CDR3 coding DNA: TGCAGCGTCCGGGGCGGCCAGGGGGAAAACACTGAAGCTTTCTTT.

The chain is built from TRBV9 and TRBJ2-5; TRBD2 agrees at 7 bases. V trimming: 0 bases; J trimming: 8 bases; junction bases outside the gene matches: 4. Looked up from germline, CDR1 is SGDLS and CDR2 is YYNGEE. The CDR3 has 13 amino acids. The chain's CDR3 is CASSVVGGSTQYF. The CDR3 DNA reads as TGTGCCAGCAGCGTAGTGGGCGGGAGCACCCAGTACTTC.

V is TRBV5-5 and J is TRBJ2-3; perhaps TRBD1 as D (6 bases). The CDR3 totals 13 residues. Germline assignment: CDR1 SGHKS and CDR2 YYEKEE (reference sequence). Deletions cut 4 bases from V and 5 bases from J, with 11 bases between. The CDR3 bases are TGTGCCAGCAGCCTTTGGACAGTAGATACGCAGTATTTT. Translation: CASSLWTVDTQYF.

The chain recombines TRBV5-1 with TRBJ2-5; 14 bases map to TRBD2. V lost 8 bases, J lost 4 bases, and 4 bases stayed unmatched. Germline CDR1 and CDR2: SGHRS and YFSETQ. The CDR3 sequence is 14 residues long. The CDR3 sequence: CASSGLAGGETQYF. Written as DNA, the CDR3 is TGCGCCAGTAGTGGACTAGCGGGAGGAGAGACCCAGTACTTC.

CDR3 loop: CASSLGLQRPPNTGELFF. The CDR3 DNA is TGTGCCAGCAGCTTAGGTCTCCAGCGCCCCCCGAACACCGGGGAGCTGTTTTTT. V usage is TRBV7-9 and J usage is TRBJ2-2; no clear D gene. The CDR3 runs to 18 residues. Looked up from germline, CDR1 is SEHNR and CDR2 is FQNEAQ (reference sequence). Trimming cost V 1 base and J 0 bases, with 15 bases left between them.

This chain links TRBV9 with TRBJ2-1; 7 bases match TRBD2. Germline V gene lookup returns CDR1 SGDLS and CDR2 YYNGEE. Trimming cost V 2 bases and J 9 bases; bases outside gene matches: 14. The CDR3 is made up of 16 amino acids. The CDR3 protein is CASSVPGTIGGGEQFF. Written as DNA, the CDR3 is TGTGCCAGCAGCGTCCCCGGGACTATCGGGGGTGGTGAGCAGTTCTTC.

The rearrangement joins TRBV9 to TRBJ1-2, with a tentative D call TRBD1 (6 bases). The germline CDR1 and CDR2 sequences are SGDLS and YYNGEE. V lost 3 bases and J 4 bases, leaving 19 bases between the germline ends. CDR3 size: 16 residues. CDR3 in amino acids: CASSGPGVDGFYGYTF. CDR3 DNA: TGTGCCAGCAGCGGACCAGGGGTAGACGGATTCTATGGCTACACCTTC.

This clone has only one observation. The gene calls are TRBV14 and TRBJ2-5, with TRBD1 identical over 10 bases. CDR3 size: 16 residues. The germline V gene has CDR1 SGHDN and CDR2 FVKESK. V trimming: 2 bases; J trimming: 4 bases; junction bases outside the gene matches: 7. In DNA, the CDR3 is TGTGCCAGCAGCCAAACGGGACAGGGGATCCGAGAGACCCAGTACTTC. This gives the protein CASSQTGQGIRETQYF.

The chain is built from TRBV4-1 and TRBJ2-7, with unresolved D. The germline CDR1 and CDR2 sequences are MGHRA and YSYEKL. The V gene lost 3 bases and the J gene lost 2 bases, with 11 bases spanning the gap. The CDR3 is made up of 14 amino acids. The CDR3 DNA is TGCGCCAGCAGCCACGGAGCGAACGCCTACGAGCAGTACTTC. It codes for CASSHGANAYEQYF.

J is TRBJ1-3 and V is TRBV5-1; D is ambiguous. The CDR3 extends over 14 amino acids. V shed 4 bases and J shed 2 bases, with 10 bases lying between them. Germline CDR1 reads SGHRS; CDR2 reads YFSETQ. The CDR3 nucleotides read TGCGCCAGCAGCGCGACATTGGCTGGAAACACCATATATTTT. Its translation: CASSATLAGNTIYF. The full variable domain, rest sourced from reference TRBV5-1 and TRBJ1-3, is KAGVTQTPRYLIKTRGQQVTLSCSPISGHRSVSWYQQTPGQGLQFLFEYFSETQRNKGNFPGRFSGRQFSNSRSEMNVSTLELGDSALYLCASSATLAGNTIYFGEGSWLTVV.

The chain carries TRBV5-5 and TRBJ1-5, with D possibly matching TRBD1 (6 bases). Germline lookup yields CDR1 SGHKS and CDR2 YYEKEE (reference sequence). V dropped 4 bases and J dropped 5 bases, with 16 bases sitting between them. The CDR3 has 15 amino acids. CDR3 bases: TGTGCCAGCAGCACCACACCACAGGGAGATCAGCCCCAGCATTTT. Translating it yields CASSTTPQGDQPQHF.

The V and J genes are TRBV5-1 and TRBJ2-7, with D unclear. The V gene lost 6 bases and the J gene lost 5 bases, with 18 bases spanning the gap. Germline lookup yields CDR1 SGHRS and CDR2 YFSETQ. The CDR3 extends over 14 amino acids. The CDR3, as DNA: TGCGCCAGCAAACTTACCTTTCTAAACGACGAGCAGTACTTC. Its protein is CASKLTFLNDEQYF.